This TCR beta chain was sequenced for a study of T cells after yellow fever vaccination (dated by TCRdb to the late 2010s). Turning to the overall study: Libraries from fractions with low cell numbers were prepared with the SMART-Seq v4 Ultra Low Input RNA kit. Bulk TCR alpha and beta repertoires were sequenced longitudinally to track T-cell clones before and after primary and booster YFV17D yellow fever vaccination. Two healthy male donors, one aged 18 to 30 and one aged 30 to 39 years, were included in the cohort. Blood samples were taken at several timepoints before and after primary and secondary immunization, and bulk PBMC replicates and cell subsets were isolated.

V and J are truncated by 0 bases and 7 bases respectively, leaving an intervening sequence of 12 bases. CDR3 length: 15 amino acids, cysteine to phenylalanine. Only the CDR3 region is kept as DNA, spanning 45 bases read in frame from base 1. The germline V gene provides CDR1 MNHEY and CDR2 SVGAGI. There are a few counts of this clonotype. Which antigen it targets is not known. Base qualities are not provided; no much larger clone lies one nucleotide away. TCRdb lists the instrument as Illumina NovaSeq 6000. TCR cDNA was synthesized by 5'RACE template switching, through which a universal primer site and unique molecular identifiers were introduced. Priming for cDNA synthesis came from both the TCR alpha and TCR beta constant segments. Library amplification used two PCR steps, and the second PCR step added sample barcodes and sequencing adapters. Sequencing of libraries was performed on Illumina HiSeq 2500 (2x100 bp) or NovaSeq (2x150 bp). The original pipeline was this. MIGEC handled demultiplexing of reads and collapsing into UMI consensus sequences, while MiXCR performed V(D)J alignment. Vaccine-responding clonotypes were defined with edgeR using replicate PBMC samples, requiring FDR below 0.01 and a log2 fold change above 5 up to day 15. Each bulk clonotype was labeled CD4 or CD8 based on which sequenced repertoire, CD4 or CD8, contained the clonotype at higher abundance. The public reads were run again by TCRdb, first through fastp at Q25 and then through MiXCR, and only productive beta chains were kept. Here each entry gathers all rows of one CDR3 protein and keeps the most common genes and DNA. TCRdb, not the authors, supplied the V and J calls. The sample table lists about 350,000 distinct CDR3 sequences, around 13% of them with a count of one. The ten largest clonotypes hold around 3% of the sample.

Overall study results and their limits: Because abundant contaminating clonotypes from the bulk population could be contained in FACS-sorted repertoires, computational filtering was required. Compared with the primary T-cell response, the secondary T-cell response was weaker but faster, peaking on day 5 rather than day 15. A small fraction of clonotypes showed up in both the CD4 and CD8 compartments, probably as a result of convergent recombination. Because the study included only a couple of donors, the extent to which the findings can be generalized is limited. After the booster, most clones that had expanded after primary vaccination were detected again (nearly 97% of CD4 and roughly 86% of CD8), suggesting broad maintenance of memory.

The sample's treatment or condition label, decoded: live attenuated yellow fever vaccine strain. A standard Ficoll-Paque protocol was used to isolate PBMCs from peripheral blood. Dynabeads CD4 and CD8 positive selection kits were used to isolate CD4 and CD8 T-cell fractions. RNA was extracted with TriZol from bulk PBMCs, CD4 and CD8 fractions, and dextramer-positive and dextramer-negative fractions. The sample was CD4+ T cells sorted from PBMCs, taken 15 days after the yellow fever booster vaccination. This chain joins TRBV6-5 to TRBJ2-2; no D gene call is confident. The TCR originated in a young man who received the YFV17D yellow fever vaccine. The CDR3 amino acid sequence is: CASSYSNPRGGELFF. The sequence in DNA is TGTGCCAGCAGTTACTCGAACCCCCGTGGCGGGGAGCTGTTTTTT.